What follows are 18 T cell receptor beta chains derived from one specimen sequenced in a study of CD8 T cells in Susac syndrome. A quantity of about 0.5 to 1 ug RNA underwent reverse transcription using random hexamers. Each CDR3 protein gets one entry after TCRdb re-called the immunoSEQ multiplex PCR reads with MiXCR. This table has under 250,000 distinct CDR3 sequences, about 95% appearing once. Input material: CD4+ T cells from PBMCs. These receptors were obtained from a human donor with Susac syndrome.

This clonotype was picked up one time. The V call is TRBV7-9, the J call TRBJ2-1; no clear D gene. V gave up 5 bases and J gave up 0 bases, with 14 bases separating them. CDR3 length equals 16 residues. Germline V lookup: CDR1 SEHNR, CDR2 FQNEAQ (reference sequence). The DNA of the CDR3 is TGTGCCAGCAGCCTGTGGCGGTCCCCCTCCTACAATGAGCAGTTCTTC. It yields the protein CASSLWRSPSYNEQFF.

The chain uses TRBV20-1 and TRBJ2-5; 7 nucleotides align to TRBD2. Germline CDR1 is DFQATT and CDR2 is SNEGSKA (reference sequence). V lost 0 bases to trimming and J lost 5 bases; unmatched junction nucleotides: 15. The CDR3 totals 17 residues. CDR3 residues: CSARDRVAGDQVETQYF. As DNA, the CDR3 is TGCAGTGCTAGAGATCGGGTCGCGGGGGATCAGGTGGAGACCCAGTACTTC.

The V call is TRBV29-1, the J call TRBJ1-1; TRBD1 matches 8 bases. The germline V gene has CDR1 SQVTM and CDR2 ANQGSEA. The CDR3 is made up of 13 amino acids. Germline trimming cut 7 bases from V and 1 base from J; bases unmatched to any gene: 5. The CDR3 sequence: CSGSDRENTEAFF. Here the CDR3 DNA reads TGCAGCGGATCGGACAGGGAGAACACTGAAGCTTTCTTT.

The CDR3 loop reads CSARVVGWGTEAFF. The CDR3 DNA reads as TGCAGTGCTAGAGTAGTCGGGTGGGGGACTGAAGCTTTCTTT. The chain employs TRBV20-1 and TRBJ1-1, with D perhaps TRBD1 (5 bases). The CDR3 covers 14 residues. V lost 1 base and J lost 5, with 14 bases in between. CDR1 is DFQATT, CDR2 SNEGSKA, per germline (reference sequence).

V gene TRBV6-6 combines with J gene TRBJ2-7; D gene uncertain. The germline gives CDR1 MNHNY, CDR2 SVGAGI (reference sequence). This CDR3 is 12 amino acids long. V lost 6 bases and J 2 bases, leaving 8 bases between the germline ends. The CDR3 is CASRQKTYEQYF. The DNA of the CDR3 is TGTGCCAGCAGACAGAAAACCTACGAGCAGTACTTC.

The rearrangement links TRBV7-8 to TRBJ2-3, with TRBD2 identical over 15 bases. The CDR3 runs 16 residues. Germline CDR1 and CDR2: SGHVS and FQNEAQ. The ends lost 5 bases at V and 9 bases at J; junction bases unmatched: 9. In DNA, the CDR3 is TGTGCCAGCAGCCCAAGGACTAGCGGGGGGGCCGCAACGCAGTATTTT. Translated: CASSPRTSGGAATQYF.

This chain links TRBV14 with TRBJ2-7, with a possible D match to TRBD1 (5 bases). The CDR3 is made up of 13 amino acids. The V end lost 3 bases, the J end lost 6 bases, and 12 bases lay between the germline ends. The germline V gene encodes CDR1 SGHDN and CDR2 FVKESK. As DNA, the CDR3 is TGTGCCAGCAGCCAGGGCAGGGTAGGCGAGCAGTACTTC. It is translated as CASSQGRVGEQYF.

As concerns this clonotype: Relative to the germline gene, one junction end is altered; a read error may explain this. The chain carries TRBV20-1 and TRBJ2-1; TRBD1 agrees at 9 bases. The CDR3 is 16 amino acids. Looked up from germline, CDR1 is DFQATT and CDR2 is SNEGSKA (reference sequence). CDR3 loop: CSARDRRTGAYNEQFF. CDR3 sequence (DNA): TGCAGTGCGAGAGATAGGCGGACAGGGGCCTACAATGAGCAGTTCTTC.

V gene TRBV6-1 combines with J gene TRBJ2-7; D might be TRBD2 (5 bases). Germline values: CDR1 MNHNS, CDR2 SASEGT. The CDR3 consists of 16 residues. V lost 5 bases, J lost 1 base, and 18 bases lay in between. The CDR3: CASSRRSGRRSYEQYF. CDR3 DNA sequence: TGTGCCAGCAGTCGGCGTTCGGGGAGAAGATCCTACGAGCAGTACTTC.

This chain connects TRBV12-3 or TRBV12-4 to TRBJ1-5, with 9 bases fitting TRBD1. The CDR3 extends over 14 amino acids. The V segment lost 5 bases and the J segment 5 bases; nucleotides outside the gene matches: 4. The CDR3: CASSRDRVYQPQHF. The CDR3, as DNA: TGTGCCAGCAGTAGGGACAGGGTCTATCAGCCCCAGCATTTT.

CDR3 DNA sequence: TGTGCCAGCAGTTACGGAGGGACAGGGTTGAGTGAAAAACTGTTTTTT. Translated, it gives CASSYGGTGLSEKLFF. The chain recombines TRBV6-5 with TRBJ1-4; TRBD1 matches at 9 bases. This CDR3 region has 16 residues. Germline loops: CDR1 MNHEY, CDR2 SVGAGI. J gave up 7 bases and V 2 bases, and 8 bases lay outside the gene matches.

The V call is TRBV24-1, the J call TRBJ2-5; 9 nucleotides align to TRBD1. This CDR3 spans 14 amino acids. V trimming: 4 bases; J trimming: 4 bases; junction bases outside the gene matches: 3. The V gene's germline CDR1 is KGHDR and CDR2 SFDVKD. CDR3 coding DNA: TGTGCCACCAGTGACCGGGACAGGGCAGAGACCCAGTACTTC. Its translation: CATSDRDRAETQYF.

This sequence joins TRBV20-1 and TRBJ2-5, with TRBD1 matching 7 bases. The CDR3 covers 14 residues. Germline trimming cut 4 bases from V and 1 base from J; bases unmatched to any gene: 6. The germline V gene has CDR1 DFQATT and CDR2 SNEGSKA (reference sequence). The CDR3: CSATGTAAQETQYF. The CDR3 DNA reads as TGCAGTGCTACCGGGACAGCGGCCCAAGAGACCCAGTACTTC.

This clonotype was observed a few times. The J gene is TRBJ2-3, the V gene TRBV7-2; either TRBD1 or TRBD2 may fit D (5 bases each). Germline V lookup: CDR1 SGHTA, CDR2 FQGNSA. V lost 0 bases and J 2 bases, leaving 6 bases between the germline ends. The CDR3 covers 14 residues. CDR3 in DNA: TGTGCCAGCAGCTTAGCGGGGGTCACAGATACGCAGTATTTT. It is translated as CASSLAGVTDTQYF. The entire variable domain, with the rest obtained from reference TRBV7-2 and TRBJ2-3, is as follows: GAGVSQSPSNKVTEKGKDVELRCDPISGHTALYWYRQSLGQGLEFLIYFQGNSAPDKSGLPSDRFSAERTGGSVSTLTIQRTQQEDSAVYLCASSLAGVTDTQYFGPGTRLTVL.

This rearrangement joins TRBV11-2 to TRBJ2-1, with 7 bases identical to TRBD1. This CDR3 contains 15 residues. The junction had 8 bases not matched to a gene; V was cut back by 5 bases and J by 4 bases. Germline-derived CDR1 and CDR2 are SGHAT and FQNNGV. The CDR3 spells CASSQRQGSYNEQFF. The DNA for the CDR3 is TGTGCCAGCAGCCAAAGACAGGGTTCGTACAATGAGCAGTTCTTC.

The V gene is TRBV4-3, the J gene TRBJ1-1; 7 nucleotides line up with TRBD1. The germline V gene has CDR1 LGHNA and CDR2 YSLEER. This CDR3 has 13 residues. With V trimmed by 7 bases and J by 10 bases, 12 bases remained unmatched. CDR3 sequence reads: CASMFTAGGRAFF. The CDR3 bases are TGCGCCAGCATGTTTACAGCAGGGGGGCGAGCTTTCTTT.

This clonotype was picked up one time. The gene calls are TRBV20-1 and TRBJ2-3; TRBD1 aligns across 8 bases. The CDR3 consists of 15 residues. With 5 bases clipped from V and 0 bases from J, the junction kept 7 bases outside the gene matches. Germline CDR1 and CDR2: DFQATT and SNEGSKA (reference sequence). The CDR3 loop reads CSAPGQVTSTDTQYF. As DNA, the CDR3 is TGCAGTGCTCCGGGACAGGTGACTAGCACAGATACGCAGTATTTT.

The gene calls are TRBV29-1 and TRBJ1-1; D gene uncertain. Germline lookup yields CDR1 SQVTM and CDR2 ANQGSEA. Trimming shortened V by 7 bases and J by 1 base, and 13 bases separated the two germline ends. CDR3 size: 13 residues. CDR3 DNA: TGCAGCGCTACTAGGGCGACGAACACTGAAGCTTTCTTT. Its protein product is CSATRATNTEAFF.